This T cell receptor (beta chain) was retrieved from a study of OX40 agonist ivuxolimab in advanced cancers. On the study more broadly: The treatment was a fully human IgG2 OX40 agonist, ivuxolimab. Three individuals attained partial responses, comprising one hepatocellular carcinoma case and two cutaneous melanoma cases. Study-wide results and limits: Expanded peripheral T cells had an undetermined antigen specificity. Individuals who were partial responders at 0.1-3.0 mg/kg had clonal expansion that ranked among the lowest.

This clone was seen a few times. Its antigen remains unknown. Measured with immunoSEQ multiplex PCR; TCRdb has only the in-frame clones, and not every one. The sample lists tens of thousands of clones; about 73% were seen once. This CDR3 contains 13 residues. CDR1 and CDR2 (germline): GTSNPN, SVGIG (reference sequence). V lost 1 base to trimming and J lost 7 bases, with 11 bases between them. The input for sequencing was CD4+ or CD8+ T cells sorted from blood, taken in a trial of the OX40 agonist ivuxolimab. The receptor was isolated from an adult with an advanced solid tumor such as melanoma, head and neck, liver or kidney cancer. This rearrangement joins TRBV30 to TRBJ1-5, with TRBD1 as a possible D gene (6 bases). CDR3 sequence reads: CAWSAGQMQPQHF. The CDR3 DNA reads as TGTGCCTGGAGTGCCGGACAGATGCAGCCCCAGCATTTT.